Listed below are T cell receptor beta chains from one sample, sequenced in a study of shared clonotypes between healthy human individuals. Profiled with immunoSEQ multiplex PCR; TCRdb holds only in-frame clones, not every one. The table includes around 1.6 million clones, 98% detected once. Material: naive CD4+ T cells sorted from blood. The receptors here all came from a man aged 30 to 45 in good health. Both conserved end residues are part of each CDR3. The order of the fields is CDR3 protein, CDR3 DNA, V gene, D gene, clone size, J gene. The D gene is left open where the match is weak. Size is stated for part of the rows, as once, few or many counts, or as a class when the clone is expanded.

CDR3aa: CASRLRPGGEAFF
CDR3nt: TGTGCCAGTAGACTCCGGCCAGGGGGTGAAGCTTTCTTT
v_gene: TRBV19
d_gene: TRBD1
abundance: NA
j_gene: TRBJ1-1

CDR3aa: CASSFTYEQYF
CDR3nt: TGTGCCAGCAGCTTCACCTACGAGCAGTACTTC
v_gene: TRBV7-2
d_gene: NA
abundance: NA
j_gene: TRBJ2-7

CDR3aa: CASSLLLGYEQYF
CDR3nt: TGCGCCAGCAGCTTGTTACTAGGTTACGAGCAGTACTTC
v_gene: TRBV5-1
d_gene: NA
abundance: NA
j_gene: TRBJ2-7

CDR3aa: CASSSLKQGTLLF
CDR3nt: TGTGCCAGCAGCTCCCTAAAACAGGGCACCCTCCTCTTC
v_gene: TRBV11-2
d_gene: NA
abundance: NA
j_gene: TRBJ2-1

CDR3aa: CAVGPGSGANVLTF
CDR3nt: TGTGCCGTTGGACCGGGCTCTGGGGCCAACGTCCTGACTTTC
v_gene: TRBV28
d_gene: NA
abundance: NA
j_gene: TRBJ2-6

CDR3aa: CAWNPSPGQAPRNQPQHF
CDR3nt: TGTGCCTGGAATCCTTCTCCGGGACAGGCCCCTCGCAATCAGCCCCAGCATTTT
v_gene: TRBV30
d_gene: TRBD1
abundance: NA
j_gene: TRBJ1-5

CDR3aa: CASSALTGTAQEKLFF
CDR3nt: TGTGCCAGCAGCGCATTAACCGGGACAGCACAGGAAAAACTGTTTTTT
v_gene: TRBV9
d_gene: TRBD1
abundance: NA
j_gene: TRBJ1-4

CDR3aa: CASSYRQVRHGYTF
CDR3nt: TGTGCCAGCAGCTACCGACAGGTCCGGCATGGCTACACCTTC
v_gene: TRBV7-2
d_gene: NA
abundance: NA
j_gene: TRBJ1-2

CDR3aa: CAWNGGGLDYEQYF
CDR3nt: TGTGCCTGGAACGGCGGGGGGTTGGACTACGAGCAGTACTTC
v_gene: TRBV30
d_gene: TRBD2
abundance: NA
j_gene: TRBJ2-7

CDR3aa: CASSQPGQVEAFF
CDR3nt: TGTGCCAGCAGCCAACCCGGGCAGGTTGAAGCTTTCTTT
v_gene: TRBV9
d_gene: NA
abundance: NA
j_gene: TRBJ1-1

CDR3aa: CASSPSPGQQETQYF
CDR3nt: TGCGCCAGCAGCCCGAGCCCGGGACAGCAGGAGACCCAGTACTTC
v_gene: TRBV10-2
d_gene: TRBD1
abundance: NA
j_gene: TRBJ2-5

CDR3aa: CASSTAGETQYF
CDR3nt: TGTGCCAGCAGCACGGCGGGAGAGACCCAGTACTTC
v_gene: TRBV7-9
d_gene: NA
abundance: once
j_gene: TRBJ2-5

CDR3aa: CAISDGGAGETQYF
CDR3nt: TGTGCCATCAGTGATGGCGGGGCTGGAGAGACCCAGTACTTC
v_gene: TRBV10-3
d_gene: NA
abundance: NA
j_gene: TRBJ2-5

CDR3aa: CASSAGLTGELFF
CDR3nt: TGTGCCAGCAGCGCAGGACTCACCGGGGAGCTGTTTTTT
v_gene: TRBV7-9
d_gene: NA
abundance: NA
j_gene: TRBJ2-2

CDR3aa: CASSFSRGSNTIYF
CDR3nt: TGTGCCAGCAGCTTCTCGCGGGGTTCAAACACCATATATTTT
v_gene: TRBV7-2
d_gene: NA
abundance: NA
j_gene: TRBJ1-3

CDR3aa: CASSNPRAGSYLPNTEAFF
CDR3nt: TGTGCCAGCTCCAACCCCCGGGCAGGGTCGTACCTCCCGAACACTGAAGCTTTCTTT
v_gene: TRBV2
d_gene: NA
abundance: NA
j_gene: TRBJ1-1

CDR3aa: CASTPRGGADTQYF
CDR3nt: TGTGCCAGCACTCCCCGGGGGGGGGCGGATACGCAGTATTTT
v_gene: TRBV28
d_gene: TRBD2
abundance: NA
j_gene: TRBJ2-3